The following is a T cell receptor (beta chain) sequence with its context. Sequence at one end of the junction differs from germline and may be a read error. TCRdb keeps only in-frame clones here, not all; method: immunoSEQ multiplex PCR. The data show over 110,000 clones, 70% to 85% seen once. This entry comes from a study of blood T cell repertoires in COVID-19. About the study: Samples representing acute and convalescent COVID-19 were sourced from the United States, Italy and Spain. The cDNA or gDNA used as material had been derived from T cells, B-cell-depleted T cells, or PBMCs.

This CDR3 has 14 residues. Germline V gives CDR1 ENHRY, CDR2 SYGVKD. The sequencing input was peripheral blood. The V call is TRBV10-3, the J call TRBJ2-5, with TRBD2 matching 7 bases. The sequence derives from a man aged 60-69 years with acute or convalescent COVID-19. DNA for the CDR3: TGTGCCACCAGTCTTGGCGGGGGTTCGGAGACCCAGTACTTC. As protein: CATSLGGGSETQYF.